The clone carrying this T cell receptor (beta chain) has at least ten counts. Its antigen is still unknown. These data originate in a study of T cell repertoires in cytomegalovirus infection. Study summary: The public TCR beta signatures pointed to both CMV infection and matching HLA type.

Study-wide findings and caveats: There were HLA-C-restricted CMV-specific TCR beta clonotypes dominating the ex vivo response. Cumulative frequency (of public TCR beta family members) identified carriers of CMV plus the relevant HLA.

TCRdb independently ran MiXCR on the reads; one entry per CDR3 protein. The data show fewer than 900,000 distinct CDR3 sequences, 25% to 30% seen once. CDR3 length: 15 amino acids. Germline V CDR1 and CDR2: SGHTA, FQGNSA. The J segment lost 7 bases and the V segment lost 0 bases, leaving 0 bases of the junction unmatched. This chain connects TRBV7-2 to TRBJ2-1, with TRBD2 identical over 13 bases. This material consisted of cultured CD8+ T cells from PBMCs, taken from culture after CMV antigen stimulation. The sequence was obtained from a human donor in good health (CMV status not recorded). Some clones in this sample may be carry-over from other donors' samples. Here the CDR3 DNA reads TGTGCCAGCAGCTTAGCGACTAGCGGGGGGAATGAGCAGTTCTTC. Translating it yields CASSLATSGGNEQFF.